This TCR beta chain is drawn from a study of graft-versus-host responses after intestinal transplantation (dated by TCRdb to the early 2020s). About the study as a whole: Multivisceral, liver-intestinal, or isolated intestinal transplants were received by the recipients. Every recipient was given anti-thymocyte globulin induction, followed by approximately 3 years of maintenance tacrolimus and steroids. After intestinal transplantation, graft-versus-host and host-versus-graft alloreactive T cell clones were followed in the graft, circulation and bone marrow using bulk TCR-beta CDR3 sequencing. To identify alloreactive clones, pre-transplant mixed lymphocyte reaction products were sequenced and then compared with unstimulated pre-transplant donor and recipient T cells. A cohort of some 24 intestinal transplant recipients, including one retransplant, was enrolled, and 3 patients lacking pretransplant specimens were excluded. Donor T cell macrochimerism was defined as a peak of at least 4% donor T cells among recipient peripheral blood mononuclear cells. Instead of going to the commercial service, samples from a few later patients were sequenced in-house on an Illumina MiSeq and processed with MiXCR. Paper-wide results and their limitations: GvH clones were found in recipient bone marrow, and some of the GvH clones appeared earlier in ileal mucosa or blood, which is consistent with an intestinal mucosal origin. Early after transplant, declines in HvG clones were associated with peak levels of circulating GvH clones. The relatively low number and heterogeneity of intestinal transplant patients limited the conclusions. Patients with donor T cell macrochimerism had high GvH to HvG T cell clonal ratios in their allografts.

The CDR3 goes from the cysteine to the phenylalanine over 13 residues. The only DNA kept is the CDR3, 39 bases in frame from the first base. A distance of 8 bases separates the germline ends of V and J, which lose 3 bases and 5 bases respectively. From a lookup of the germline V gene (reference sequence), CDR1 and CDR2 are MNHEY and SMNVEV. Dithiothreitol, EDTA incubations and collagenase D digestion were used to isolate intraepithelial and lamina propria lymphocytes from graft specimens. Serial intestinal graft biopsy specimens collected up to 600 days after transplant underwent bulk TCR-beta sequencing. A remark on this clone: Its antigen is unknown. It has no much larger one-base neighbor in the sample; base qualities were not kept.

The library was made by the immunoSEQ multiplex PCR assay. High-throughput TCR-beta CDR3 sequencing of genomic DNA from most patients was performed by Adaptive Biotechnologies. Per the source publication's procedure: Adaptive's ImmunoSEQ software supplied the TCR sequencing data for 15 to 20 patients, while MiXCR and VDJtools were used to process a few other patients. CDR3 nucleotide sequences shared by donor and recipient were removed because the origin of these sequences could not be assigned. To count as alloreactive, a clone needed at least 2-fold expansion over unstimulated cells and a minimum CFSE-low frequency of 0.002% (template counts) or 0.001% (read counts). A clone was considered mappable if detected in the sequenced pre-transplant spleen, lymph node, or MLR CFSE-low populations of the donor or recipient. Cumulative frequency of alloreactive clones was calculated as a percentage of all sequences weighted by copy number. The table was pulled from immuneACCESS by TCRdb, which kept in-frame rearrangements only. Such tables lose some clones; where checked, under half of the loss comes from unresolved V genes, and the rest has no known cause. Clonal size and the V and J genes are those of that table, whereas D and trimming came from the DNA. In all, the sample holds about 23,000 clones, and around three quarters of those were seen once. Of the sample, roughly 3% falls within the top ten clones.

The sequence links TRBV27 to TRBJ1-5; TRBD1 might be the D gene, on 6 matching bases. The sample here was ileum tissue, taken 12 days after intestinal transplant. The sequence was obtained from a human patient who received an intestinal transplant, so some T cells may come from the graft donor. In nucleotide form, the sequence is TGTGCCAGCAGTTTTTCAGGGGATCAGCCCCAGCATTTT. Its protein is CASSFSGDQPQHF.